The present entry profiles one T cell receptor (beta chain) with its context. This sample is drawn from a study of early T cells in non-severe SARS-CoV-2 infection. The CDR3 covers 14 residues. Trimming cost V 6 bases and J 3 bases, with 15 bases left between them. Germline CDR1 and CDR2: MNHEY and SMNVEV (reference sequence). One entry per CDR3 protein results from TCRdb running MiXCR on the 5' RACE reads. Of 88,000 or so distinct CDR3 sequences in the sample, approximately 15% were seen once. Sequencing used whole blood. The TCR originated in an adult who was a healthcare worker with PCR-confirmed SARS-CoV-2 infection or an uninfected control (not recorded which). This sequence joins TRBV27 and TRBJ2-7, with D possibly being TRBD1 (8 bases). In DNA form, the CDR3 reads TGTGCCAGCAGACAGACAGGGGACTACTACGAGCAGTACTTC. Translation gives CASRQTGDYYEQYF.